This TCR beta chain was sequenced during a study of a mutant IDH1 vaccine in newly diagnosed glioma. A note on this clone: Its cognate antigen is unknown.

Libraries were prepared by immunoSEQ multiplex PCR; TCRdb keeps only in-frame clonotypes and omits some of them. The sample shows about 64,000 clones, about 81% of them seen only once. The time point denotes: week 11, during vaccination. Doses comprised 300 ug of mutant IDH1 20-mer peptide each, plus topical imiquimod. CDR1 is SGDLS and CDR2 is YYNGEE in the germline V gene. This CDR3 region has 14 residues. Trimming took 0 bases from V and 7 from J, leaving 8 bases between them. The TCR was taken from a woman in her forties or fifties with glioma. The rearrangement joins TRBV9 to TRBJ1-6, with D unresolved. The source was PBMCs, collected from a glioma patient whose treatment included an IDH1 peptide vaccine. CDR3 DNA sequence: TGTGCCAGCAGCGTAGGGTCTGAGAATTCACCCCTCCACTTT. The encoded protein is CASSVGSENSPLHF.